The clone carrying this T cell receptor (beta chain) was seen a few times. Antigen: not known. Germline V gene data show CDR1 as MNHNY and CDR2 as SVGAGI (reference sequence). CDR3 size: 15 residues. Trimming took off 6 bases at V and 2 bases at J, with 14 bases between the two ends. This entry comes from a study of T cell repertoires in cytomegalovirus infection. On the study more broadly: It was recently identified HLA-C-restricted and well-studied HLA-B-restricted CMV epitopes that the study used. In public TCR beta signatures, there were indications of both CMV infection and matching HLA type.

TCRdb ran MiXCR on the reads and lists one entry per CDR3 protein. The top ten clones hold 40% to 60% of a sample with approximately 590,000 distinct CDR3 sequences, around two fifths of them seen once. Study-level results: Dominating the ex vivo response were HLA-C-restricted CMV-specific TCR beta clonotypes.

The TCR comes from a human donor in good health (CMV status not recorded). Some clones in this sample may be carry-over from other donors' samples. This specimen consisted of cultured PBMCs, obtained from culture after CMV antigen stimulation. The rearrangement links TRBV6-6 to TRBJ1-5; D might be TRBD1 (5 bases). The CDR3, as DNA: TGTGCCAGCAGCCTGAACAGGTTTGGCAATCAGCCCCAGCATTTT. Translated, it gives CASSLNRFGNQPQHF.